One TCR beta chain is described in this entry. Its antigen is undetermined. The data belong to a study of shared clonotypes between healthy human individuals. Study information: Researchers drew samples from two women and a few men aged 18 to 49. The plates for each donor numbered three CD4 naive, three CD4 memory, two CD8 naive and one CD8 memory. General study points: Limitation of the genetic and exposure-history diversity represented came from the few donors.

The CDR3 is 14 amino acids. Per the germline V gene, CDR1 is SGHVT and CDR2 is SQSDAQ. The V end lost 1 base, the J end lost 1 base, and 7 bases lay between the germline ends. Profiled with immunoSEQ multiplex PCR; TCRdb holds only in-frame clones, not every one. The table records approximately 240,000 clones, approximately 65% of them present only once. The chain combines TRBV7-4 with TRBJ1-2; D ambiguous. This receptor was taken from a young man in good health. Specimen: memory CD4+ T cells sorted from blood. The subset denotes: CD45RA-negative fraction. CDR3 in amino acids: CASSLGQNNYGYTF. The CDR3 DNA reads TGTGCCAGCAGCTTAGGGCAAAATAACTATGGCTACACCTTC.